These T cell receptor beta chains were read from a single sample in a study of patients and donors after allogeneic stem cell transplantation. TCRdb re-analysed the RT-PCR reads in MiXCR, keeping a single row per CDR3 protein. The repertoire holds roughly 880,000 distinct CDR3 sequences, roughly 18% seen once, with roughly 6% in the top ten. Sample: blood, either unsorted or a sorted T cell fraction (not recorded which). All receptors derive from a human donor who was either an allogeneic HSCT recipient or a stem cell or donor lymphocyte infusion donor (not recorded which). It is not recorded whose cells these are; they may come from a transplant donor. The CDR3 runs from the conserved cysteine through the conserved F or W. The size of a clone is reported for some rows only, either as once, few or many, or as a class for expanded clones.

len: 15
v_gene: TRBV9
abundance: few
CDR3aa: CASSVVGHQNTEAFF

len: 16
v_gene: TRBV9
abundance: few
CDR3aa: CASSVQGGGSYNEQFF

len: 16
v_gene: TRBV25-1
abundance: NA
CDR3aa: CASSEFASGGADTQYF

len: 16
v_gene: TRBV11-2
abundance: NA
CDR3aa: CASSAVWDRVEDTQYF

len: 16
v_gene: TRBV4-1
abundance: few
CDR3aa: CASSQYGPSSYNEQFF

len: 14
v_gene: TRBV15
abundance: NA
CDR3aa: CATREGDYTGELFF

len: 14
v_gene: TRBV20-1
abundance: many
CDR3aa: CSATGTVNTDTQYF

len: 17
v_gene: TRBV5-1
abundance: few
CDR3aa: CASSGGDPTPLFWGYTF

len: 16
v_gene: TRBV5-1
abundance: NA
CDR3aa: CASSLGGTRNTGELFF

len: 15
v_gene: TRBV12-3/TRBV12-4
abundance: NA
CDR3aa: CASSGQGTMNTEAFF

len: 15
v_gene: TRBV11-1
abundance: few
CDR3aa: CASSKARVSTDTQYF

len: 16
v_gene: TRBV3-1
abundance: NA
CDR3aa: CASSQEGQRYTDTQYF

len: 16
v_gene: TRBV29-1
abundance: few
CDR3aa: CSVEGYGRATGNTIYF

len: 13
v_gene: TRBV29-1
abundance: few
CDR3aa: CSTRGDRRNTQYF

len: 15
v_gene: TRBV20-1
abundance: NA
CDR3aa: CSARPAPSGSREQYF

len: 17
v_gene: TRBV20-1
abundance: NA
CDR3aa: CSARDQRGRTAAYEQYF

len: 15
v_gene: TRBV19
abundance: few
CDR3aa: CASSIRDRPRSPLHF

len: 15
v_gene: TRBV11-2
abundance: NA
CDR3aa: CASSLVAGTPDTQYF

len: 17
v_gene: TRBV3-1
abundance: NA
CDR3aa: CASSEDRVFIWNTEAFF

len: 14
v_gene: TRBV6-1
abundance: few
CDR3aa: CASSPGVRIYGYTF

len: 19
v_gene: TRBV4-2
abundance: many
CDR3aa: CASSQDGASGGKRHNEQFF

len: 13
v_gene: TRBV18
abundance: few
CDR3aa: CASSPGQHNEQFF

len: 16
v_gene: TRBV4-3
abundance: NA
CDR3aa: CASSQEALAGGETQYF

len: 14
v_gene: TRBV4-1
abundance: NA
CDR3aa: CASSRLADYNEQFF

len: 13
v_gene: TRBV7-3
abundance: NA
CDR3aa: CASSSGPEYEQYF

len: 14
v_gene: TRBV7-9
abundance: NA
CDR3aa: CASSLGIQQETQYF

len: 16
v_gene: TRBV11-2
abundance: NA
CDR3aa: CASSLGRGTGGYEQYF

len: 14
v_gene: TRBV6-1
abundance: NA
CDR3aa: CASSEGGYVVEAFF

len: 16
v_gene: TRBV5-1
abundance: NA
CDR3aa: CASSLGETGGGTEAFF

len: 14
v_gene: TRBV5-6
abundance: NA
CDR3aa: CASSMGRTRYEQYF

len: 14
v_gene: TRBV30
abundance: NA
CDR3aa: CAWTSGTTFNEQFF

len: 13
v_gene: TRBV4-2
abundance: few
CDR3aa: CASSQGLAAEQYF

len: 13
v_gene: TRBV20-1
abundance: NA
CDR3aa: CSARQGKVYEQYF

len: 14
v_gene: TRBV5-6
abundance: many
CDR3aa: CASSLDAVQETQYF

len: 14
v_gene: TRBV20-1
abundance: NA
CDR3aa: CSAPLQGAGQPQHF

len: 16
v_gene: TRBV12-3/TRBV12-4
abundance: few
CDR3aa: CASTPSGRARTGELFF

len: 14
v_gene: TRBV12-3/TRBV12-4
abundance: NA
CDR3aa: CASSFIGTAYGYTF

len: 15
v_gene: TRBV5-1
abundance: NA
CDR3aa: CASSLDSGGNYEQYF

len: 15
v_gene: TRBV4-1
abundance: NA
CDR3aa: CASSHNQEFIYEQYF

len: 13
v_gene: TRBV21-1
abundance: NA
CDR3aa: CASSTKGAYEQYF

len: 18
v_gene: TRBV12-3/TRBV12-4
abundance: many
CDR3aa: CASSLGQGAGLSYNEQFF

len: 15
v_gene: TRBV18
abundance: NA
CDR3aa: CASSPDRDNTGELFF

len: 13
v_gene: TRBV20-1
abundance: NA
CDR3aa: CSADGGVFGELFF

len: 17
v_gene: TRBV24-1
abundance: NA
CDR3aa: CATSATGAGVKQETQYF

len: 11
v_gene: TRBV25-1
abundance: few
CDR3aa: CASSETDEQYF

len: 16
v_gene: TRBV4-3
abundance: NA
CDR3aa: CASSQELWRVQVEQFF

len: 14
v_gene: TRBV29-1
abundance: few
CDR3aa: CSVEYGQTQETQYF

len: 16
v_gene: TRBV12-3/TRBV12-4
abundance: few
CDR3aa: CASSPPDSGATYGQFF

len: 17
v_gene: TRBV5-5
abundance: NA
CDR3aa: CASSLFRGKPTNEKLFF

len: 17
v_gene: TRBV29-1
abundance: few
CDR3aa: CSVEGIVPGGFEDTQYF

len: 15
v_gene: TRBV21-1
abundance: NA
CDR3aa: CASSPGTQGIHEQYF

len: 15
v_gene: TRBV25-1
abundance: NA
CDR3aa: CASNDTGQSKNIQYF

len: 10
v_gene: TRBV5-1
abundance: NA
CDR3aa: CASSFKEQYF

len: 15
v_gene: TRBV5-1
abundance: NA
CDR3aa: CASSLGGEVHEKLFF

len: 14
v_gene: TRBV25-1
abundance: NA
CDR3aa: CASVGDRGPDTQYF

len: 13
v_gene: TRBV12-3/TRBV12-4
abundance: NA
CDR3aa: CASRTPLRDVQYF